This T cell receptor (beta chain) appears in the sequencing data of a study of regulatory T cells in long-lasting Graves disease. Building of the TCR beta libraries involved iRepertoire HTBI primers and Arm-PCR of CDR3 regions. Original data processing: From all samples, identification returned 12 to 15 TRBJ and roughly 65 TRBV segments. TCRdb analysed the multiplex PCR reads with MiXCR anew, one entry per CDR3 protein. TCRdb, not the authors, supplied the V and J calls. Of some 560,000 distinct CDR3 sequences in the sample, 16% were seen once. General study points: Owing to a sample size that was small, accuracy may have been reduced. Preferential use of TRBV28, TRBJ1-2 and TRBJ2-5 was seen in persistent disease.

This clonotype was found many times. The antigen remains undetermined. Time point reported: newly diagnosed GD, antithyroid drugs for less than 3 months. After RNA was extracted from PBMCs, the TCR library was made from it. Patients of an endocrinology department in Xi'an, China, were included. Deletions cut 0 bases from V and 4 bases from J, with 12 bases between. Germline V lookup: CDR1 DFQATT, CDR2 SNEGSKA (reference sequence). The CDR3 runs to 14 residues. The sample was also linked to a second study, of T cells in Graves' hyperthyroidism and ophthalmopathy.

The chain carries TRBV20-1 and TRBJ2-5, with unresolved D. The TCR originated in a woman between 40 and 65 years old with Graves disease. The sample here was peripheral blood mononuclear cells (PBMCs), taken at new diagnosis, from a patient treated with antithyroid drugs. CDR3 protein: CSARDTARGETQYF. Written as DNA, the CDR3 is TGCAGTGCTAGAGATACCGCGAGAGGAGAGACCCAGTACTTC.